Below, 19 T cell receptor beta chains from the same sample are listed, as sequenced in a study of blood T cell repertoires in COVID-19. Sequencing used immunoSEQ multiplex PCR; TCRdb keeps in-frame clones, though not all of them. The sample comprises about 160,000 clones, around four fifths of which are singletons, and roughly 3.6% rests with the top ten. The specimen sequenced was peripheral blood. These receptors were collected from a woman older than 75 with acute or convalescent COVID-19.

This sequence joins TRBV6-5 and TRBJ1-5; TRBD1 agrees at 11 bases. The CDR3 length is 14 residues. Trimming at V came to 6 bases and at J to 7 bases, leaving 5 bases not matched to a gene. CDR1 MNHEY and CDR2 SVGAGI come from the germline V gene. CDR3 nucleotides: TGTGCCAGCAGCGGGACAGGGGGAAGGCAGCCCCAGCATTTT. It specifies CASSGTGGRQPQHF.

The chain has TRBV25-1 and TRBJ1-1; the D is unclear. This CDR3 contains 14 residues. The ends were cut back, 4 bases at V and 1 base at J, with 10 bases in the middle. The V gene's germline CDR1 is MGHDK and CDR2 SYGVNS. In nucleotides, the CDR3 is TGTGCCAGCAGTGTGGCCAGATCGAACACTGAAGCTTTCTTT. Translating it yields CASSVARSNTEAFF.

V gene TRBV29-1 combines with J gene TRBJ2-1, with 8 nucleotides matching TRBD2. J lost 0 bases, V lost 7 bases, and 8 bases had no gene match. Germline assignment: CDR1 SQVTM and CDR2 ANQGSEA. The CDR3 sequence is 15 residues long. The CDR3 nucleotides read TGCAGCGGGATTAGCGGGATGAGCTCCTACAATGAGCAGTTCTTC. It translates to CSGISGMSSYNEQFF.

V is TRBV7-6 and J is TRBJ2-3, with TRBD1 matching over 8 bases. V dropped 0 bases and J dropped 2; count of bases not matched to a gene: 10. Germline CDR1 SGHVS, CDR2 FNYEAQ. CDR3 length: 18 amino acids. The CDR3: CASSLAGAGTGYTDTQYF. CDR3 DNA sequence: TGTGCCAGCAGCTTAGCGGGGGCTGGGACAGGCTACACAGATACGCAGTATTTT.

The chain uses TRBV11-2 and TRBJ2-2, with D perhaps TRBD2 (5 bases). Germline values: CDR1 SGHAT, CDR2 FQNNGV. The CDR3 extends over 14 amino acids. Deletions cut 3 bases from V and 10 bases from J, with 15 bases between. The CDR3 coding sequence is TGTGCCAGCAGCTTGTTAGCGAGTGGATCGGAGCTGTTTTTT. Its protein is CASSLLASGSELFF.

The rearrangement links TRBV19 to TRBJ1-1; D gene unclear. CDR1 and CDR2 from the germline V gene are LNHDA and SQIVND (reference sequence). The V and J ends lost 8 bases and 9 bases respectively, with 16 bases between them. The CDR3 runs to 12 residues. The CDR3 loop reads CASEENSPQAFF. CDR3 in DNA: TGTGCCAGTGAAGAGAATTCACCGCAAGCTTTCTTT.

The V and J genes are TRBV29-1 and TRBJ1-3, with 8 bases matching TRBD1. The germline V gene has CDR1 SQVTM and CDR2 ANQGSEA. V was clipped by 1 base and J by 4 bases; unmatched bases: 0. The CDR3 is 13 amino acids. Written as DNA, the CDR3 is TGCAGCGTTGAAGGGACAGGGGGAAACACCATATATTTT. It is translated as CSVEGTGGNTIYF.

The J gene is TRBJ2-3, the V gene TRBV27; possible D gene TRBD1, 5 bases. This CDR3 has 13 residues. Trimming cost V 7 bases and J 3 bases, with 11 bases left between them. Germline lookup yields CDR1 MNHEY and CDR2 SMNVEV (reference sequence). The CDR3: CASTGISTDTQYF. In DNA, the CDR3 is TGTGCCAGCACAGGGATTAGTACAGATACGCAGTATTTT.

On this clone: Other DNA sequences of this sample code for an identical CDR3. J is TRBJ2-1 and V is TRBV25-1; 9 nucleotides agree with TRBD2. CDR1 MGHDK and CDR2 SYGVNS come from the germline V gene. CDR3 length equals 15 residues. With 4 bases clipped from V and 4 bases from J, the junction kept 5 bases outside the gene matches. CDR3 in DNA: TGTGCCAGCAGTGGGGGACTAGCCGGGTACAATGAGCAGTTCTTC. This encodes CASSGGLAGYNEQFF.

This chain connects TRBV3-1 (or the pseudogene TRBV3-2) to TRBJ1-5; no firm D call. CDR1 and CDR2 from the germline V gene are LGHDT and YNNKEL (reference sequence). Trimming took 5 bases from V and 4 from J, leaving 6 bases between them. The CDR3 covers 12 residues. This CDR3 reads CASSATNQPQHF. The CDR3 DNA sequence: TGTGCCAGCAGCGCCACTAATCAGCCCCAGCATTTT.

The rearrangement uses TRBV30 and TRBJ2-7, with TRBD1 as a possible D gene (7 bases). Trimming left V 4 bases short and J 3 bases short, with 25 bases between. The length of the CDR3 is 17 residues. Per the germline V gene, CDR1 is GTSNPN and CDR2 is SVGIG (reference sequence). In nucleotides, the CDR3 is TGTGCCTGGATACCGAGCAGGGGGGCAAAGCTTAACTACGAGCAGTACTTC. Translated, it gives CAWIPSRGAKLNYEQYF.

The chain has TRBV7-8 and TRBJ1-5; D may be TRBD1 (5 bases). Germline loops: CDR1 SGHVS, CDR2 FQNEAQ. The CDR3 contains 14 residues. Trimming stripped 5 bases from V and 7 bases from J, with 15 bases between. CDR3 amino acids: CASSQVGGYQPQHF. In DNA form, the CDR3 reads TGTGCCAGCAGCCAGGTCGGGGGATACCAGCCCCAGCATTTT.

The rearrangement joins TRBV7-2 to TRBJ1-1, with D maybe TRBD1 (6 bases). CDR3 length: 13 amino acids. Germline assignment: CDR1 SGHTA and CDR2 FQGNSA. V was cut by 4 bases and J by 13 bases, with 19 bases left in between. This CDR3 reads CASSSGQRPVVFF. CDR3 sequence (DNA): TGTGCCAGCAGCTCGGGACAACGACCCGTCGTTTTCTTT.

This chain joins TRBV9 and TRBJ2-1, with 7 bases identical to TRBD2. The germline V gene encodes CDR1 SGDLS and CDR2 YYNGEE. The CDR3 is made up of 15 amino acids. V lost 0 bases to trimming and J lost 1 base; unmatched junction nucleotides: 1. CDR3 nucleotides: TGTGCCAGCAGCGTAGAGGGAGGGTCCTACAATGAGCAGTTCTTC. Translated, it gives CASSVEGGSYNEQFF.

This clone has a handful of counts. The CDR3 region is CASSLGTREVGELFF. The CDR3, as DNA: TGTGCCAGCAGCCTTGGAACAAGGGAGGTCGGGGAGCTGTTTTTT. The chain couples TRBV7-9 to TRBJ2-2; the D gene is possibly TRBD2 (6 bases). The CDR3 is 15 amino acids. CDR1 SEHNR and CDR2 FQNEAQ come from the germline V gene (reference sequence). V was trimmed by 5 bases and J by 7 bases, leaving 17 bases between them.

This chain links TRBV5-1 with TRBJ1-6; D is undetermined. The length of the CDR3 is 15 residues. CDR1 and CDR2 from the germline V gene are SGHRS and YFSETQ. Between the trimmed V and J ends, which lost 0 bases and 3 bases, there was a span of 7 bases. CDR3 coding DNA: TGCGCCAGCAGCTTGGGACTCCTCTATAATTCACCCCTCCACTTT. This codes for CASSLGLLYNSPLHF.

This clone appeared once. The V and J genes are TRBV5-1 and TRBJ2-3; D perhaps matches TRBD2 (5 bases). Trimming stripped 2 bases from V and 3 bases from J, with 16 bases between. The length of the CDR3 is 16 residues. Germline CDR1 SGHRS, CDR2 YFSETQ. CDR3 loop: CASSFIRDFATDTQYF. For the CDR3, the DNA is TGCGCCAGCAGCTTCATCCGGGATTTTGCGACAGATACGCAGTATTTT.

The V gene is TRBV6-2 or TRBV6-3, the J gene TRBJ2-7; 8 nucleotides line up with TRBD1. Germline lookup yields CDR1 MNHEY and CDR2 SVGEGT. The V and J ends lost 3 bases and 2 bases, in that order; junction bases with no gene match: 6. The CDR3 loop spans 15 amino acids. The CDR3 loop is CASSYRQGFPYEQYF. CDR3 DNA sequence: TGTGCCAGCAGTTATAGACAGGGGTTCCCCTACGAGCAGTACTTC.

This chain joins TRBV2 and TRBJ2-1; TRBD1 matches at 9 bases. Germline trimming cut 4 bases from V and 2 bases from J; bases unmatched to any gene: 15. CDR1 is SNHLY and CDR2 is FYNNEI in the germline V gene. CDR3 size: 19 residues. The DNA of the CDR3 is TGTGCCAGCAGTGTCCCCCTCATGTACGGACAGGGGACCTACAATGAGCAGTTCTTC. Its protein product is CASSVPLMYGQGTYNEQFF.